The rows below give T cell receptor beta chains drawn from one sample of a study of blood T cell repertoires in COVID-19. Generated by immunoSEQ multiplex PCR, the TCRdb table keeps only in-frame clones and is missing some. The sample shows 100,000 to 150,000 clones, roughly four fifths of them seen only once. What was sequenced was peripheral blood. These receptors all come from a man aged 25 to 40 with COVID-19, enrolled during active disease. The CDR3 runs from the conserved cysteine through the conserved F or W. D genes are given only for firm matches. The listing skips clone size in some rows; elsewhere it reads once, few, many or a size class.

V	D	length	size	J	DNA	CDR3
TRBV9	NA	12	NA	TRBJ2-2	TGTGCCAGCAGCGGAGCCTTCGGGGAGCTGTTTTTT	CASSGAFGELFF
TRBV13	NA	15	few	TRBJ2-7	TGTGCCAGCAGCTTTGGTAGGAGTTACTCCTACGAGCAGTACTTC	CASSFGRSYSYEQYF
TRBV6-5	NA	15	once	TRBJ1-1	TGTGCCAGCAGTTACGTACTGGGAAGGGGGACTGAAGCTTTCTTT	CASSYVLGRGTEAFF
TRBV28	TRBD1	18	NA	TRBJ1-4	TGTGCCAGCAGTTTGCCGGGACAGGGTATAGGGCTCAATGAAAAACTGTTTTTT	CASSLPGQGIGLNEKLFF
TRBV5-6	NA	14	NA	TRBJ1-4	TGTGCCAGCAGCCTCCCCGGGGGAGGGGAAAAACTGTTTTTT	CASSLPGGGEKLFF
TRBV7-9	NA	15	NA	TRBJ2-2	TGTGCCAGCAGCTTAGTTTCGGGTGGCATCGGGGAGCTGTTTTTT	CASSLVSGGIGELFF
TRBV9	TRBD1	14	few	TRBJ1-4	TGTGCCAGCAGCGTACAGGGGGCTGATGAAAAACTGTTTTTT	CASSVQGADEKLFF
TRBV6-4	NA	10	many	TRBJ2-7	TGTGCCAGGTTGAGGGGGGAGCAGTACTTC	CARLRGEQYF
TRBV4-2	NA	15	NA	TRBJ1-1	TGTGCCAGCAGCCCCTGGGGCCTTAGAGACACTGAAGCTTTCTTT	CASSPWGLRDTEAFF
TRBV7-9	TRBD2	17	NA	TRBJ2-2	TGTGCCAGCAGCCGCCCGGGACTAGCGACAAACACCGGGGAGCTGTTTTTT	CASSRPGLATNTGELFF
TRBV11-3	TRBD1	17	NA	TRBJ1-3	TGTGCCAGCAGCTTACCGGGACAGGTTTTCTCTGGAAACACCATATATTTT	CASSLPGQVFSGNTIYF
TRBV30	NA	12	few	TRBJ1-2	TGTGCCTGGAGTGCTGTATACTATGGCTACACCTTC	CAWSAVYYGYTF
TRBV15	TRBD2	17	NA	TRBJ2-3	TGTGCCACCAGCAGAGCGATCGTAGCGGGGGTGGCAGATACGCAGTATTTT	CATSRAIVAGVADTQYF
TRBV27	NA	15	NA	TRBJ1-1	TGTGCCAGCAGTAATATGGGAGGGATGAACACTGAAGCTTTCTTT	CASSNMGGMNTEAFF
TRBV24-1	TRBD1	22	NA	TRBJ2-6	TGTGCCACCAGTGCCCAGCTTCACTGGGACAGGGGGCTGGAGGATGGGGCCAACGTCCTGACTTTC	CATSAQLHWDRGLEDGANVLTF
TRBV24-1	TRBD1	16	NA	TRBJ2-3	TGTGCCACCAGTGAGCCGACAGGGGGTGCCACAGATACGCAGTATTTT	CATSEPTGGATDTQYF
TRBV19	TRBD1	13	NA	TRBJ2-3	TGTGCCAGTAGTGACAGGGGTCCCGATACGCAGTATTTT	CASSDRGPDTQYF
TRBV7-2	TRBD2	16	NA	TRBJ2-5	TGTGCCAGCAGCTTAGCCAATCTAGCGGGGCAAGAGACCCAGTACTTC	CASSLANLAGQETQYF
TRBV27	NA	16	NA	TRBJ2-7	TGTGCCAGCAGTTTTCGGTCCTCCCACAGCTCCTACGAGCAGTACTTC	CASSFRSSHSSYEQYF
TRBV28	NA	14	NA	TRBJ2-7	TGTGCCAGCAGTTTAGGAGCGCTCTCCTACGAGCAGTACTTC	CASSLGALSYEQYF
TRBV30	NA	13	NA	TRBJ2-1	TGTGCCTGCGACTCGGGTGCCTACAATGAGCAGTTCTTC	CACDSGAYNEQFF
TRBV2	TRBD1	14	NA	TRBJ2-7	TGTGCCAGCACACACCCGGGACAGATCCTCGAGCAGTACTTC	CASTHPGQILEQYF
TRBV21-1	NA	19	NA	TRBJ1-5	TGTGCCAGCAGCAACGGACAGGTTACCAGGAAAAGGGAAAATCAGCCCCAGCATTTT	CASSNGQVTRKRENQPQHF
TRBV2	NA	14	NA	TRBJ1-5	TGTGCCAGCAGTGAGGGGGCAATCAGTCAGCCCCAGCATTTT	CASSEGAISQPQHF
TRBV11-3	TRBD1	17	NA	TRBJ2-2	TGTGCCAGCAGCTTAAGGCCGGGACAGGGGGCAACCGGGGAGCTGTTTTTT	CASSLRPGQGATGELFF
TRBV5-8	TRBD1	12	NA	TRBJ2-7	TGTGCCAGCAGCGAAACAGGGGGGGAGCAGTACTTC	CASSETGGEQYF
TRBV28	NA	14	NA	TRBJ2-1	TGTGCCAGCAGTTTGTTGACGACAGGTAATGAGCAGTTCTTC	CASSLLTTGNEQFF
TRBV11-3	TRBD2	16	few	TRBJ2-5	TGTGCCAGCACTCGAAGAGGGCTAGCGGGGGCTCCGACCCAGTACTTC	CASTRRGLAGAPTQYF
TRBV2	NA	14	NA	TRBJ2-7	TGTGCCAGCAAGCCACAGTCCCTCTCCTACGAGCAGTACTTC	CASKPQSLSYEQYF
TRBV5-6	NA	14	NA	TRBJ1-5	TGTGCCAGCAGCGTCGGAGTTAGCAATCAGCCCCAGCATTTT	CASSVGVSNQPQHF
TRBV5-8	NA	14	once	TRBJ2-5	TGTGCCAGCAGCTTCGTAGTGTTCCAAGAGACCCAGTACTTC	CASSFVVFQETQYF
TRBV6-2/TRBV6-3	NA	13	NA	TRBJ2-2	TGTGCCAGCAGTTACTTTTCTAGCGGGGAGCTGTTTTTT	CASSYFSSGELFF
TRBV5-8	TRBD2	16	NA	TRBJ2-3	TGTGCCAGCAGCTTGGCCGGGGGAGGGAGCACAGATACGCAGTATTTT	CASSLAGGGSTDTQYF
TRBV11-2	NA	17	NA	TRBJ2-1	TGTGCCAGCAGCTTAGACCCCTCTAAGGGAGCCCACAATGAGCAGTTCTTC	CASSLDPSKGAHNEQFF
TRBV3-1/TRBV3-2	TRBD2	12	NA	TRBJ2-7	TGTGCCAGCAGCCGCGGGGGCTACGAGCAGTACTTC	CASSRGGYEQYF
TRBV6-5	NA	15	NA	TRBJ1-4	TGTGCCAGCAGTTACAGGATGCCCCGCGGGGAAAAACTGTTTTTT	CASSYRMPRGEKLFF
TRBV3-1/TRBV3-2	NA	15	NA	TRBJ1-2	TGTGCCAGCAGCCAAGGTTATCAGGGTACTATGGGCTACACCTTC	CASSQGYQGTMGYTF
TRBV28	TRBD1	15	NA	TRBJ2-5	TGTGCCAGCAGTACCTTCGGGACAGGGATAGAGACCCAGTACTTC	CASSTFGTGIETQYF
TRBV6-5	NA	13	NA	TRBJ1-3	TGTGCCAGCCGGGGGAACTCTGGAAACACCATATATTTT	CASRGNSGNTIYF
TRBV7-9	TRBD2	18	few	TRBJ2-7	TGTGCCAGCAGCCCCTGGGGTAGCGGGGGGTTCGACTCCTACGAGCAGTACTTC	CASSPWGSGGFDSYEQYF
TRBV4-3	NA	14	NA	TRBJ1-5	TGCGCCAGCAGCCAAGATTCCTCGGGTCAGCCCCAGCATTTT	CASSQDSSGQPQHF
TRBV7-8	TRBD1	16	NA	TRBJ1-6	TGTGCCAGCAGCTTTCGGGACAGGGTTTATAATTCACCCCTCCACTTT	CASSFRDRVYNSPLHF
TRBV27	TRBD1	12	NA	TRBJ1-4	TGTGCCAGCAGCTTCCCAGGGGGAAAACTGTTTTTT	CASSFPGGKLFF
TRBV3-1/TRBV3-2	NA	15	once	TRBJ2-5	TGTGCCAGCAGCCCCAGTATTGGGGCTGGGGAGACCCAGTACTTC	CASSPSIGAGETQYF
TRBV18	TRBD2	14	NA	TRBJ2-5	TGTGCCAGCTCACTCACGGGACTACAAGAGACCCAGTACTTC	CASSLTGLQETQYF
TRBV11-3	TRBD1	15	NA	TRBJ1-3	TGTGCCAGCAGCCCTCGGACAGGGACTGGAAACACCATATATTTT	CASSPRTGTGNTIYF
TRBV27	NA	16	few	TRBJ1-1	TGTGCCAGCAGTTTATCTACATTCGGGGTAGGCACTGAAGCTTTCTTT	CASSLSTFGVGTEAFF
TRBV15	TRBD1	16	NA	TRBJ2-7	TGTGCCACCAGCAGAGAAGGAGGGACAGGGGGTAACGAGCAGTACTTC	CATSREGGTGGNEQYF
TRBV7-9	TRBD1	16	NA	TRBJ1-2	TGTGCCAGCAGCTTAGTAGAAGGGACAGGGGACTATGGCTACACCTTC	CASSLVEGTGDYGYTF
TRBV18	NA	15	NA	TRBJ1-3	TGTGCCAGCTCACCAACCGAGAAACCTGGAAACACCATATATTTT	CASSPTEKPGNTIYF
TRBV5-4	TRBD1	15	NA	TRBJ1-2	TGTGCCAGCAGCGATCCGACAGGGGGTCTCTATGGCTACACCTTC	CASSDPTGGLYGYTF
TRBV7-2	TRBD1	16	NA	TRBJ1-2	TGTGCCAGCAGCTTAGTATGGGACAGGGCTAACTATGGCTACACCTTC	CASSLVWDRANYGYTF
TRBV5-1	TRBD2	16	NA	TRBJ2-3	TGCGCCAGCAGCCCAGGACTAGCGGACTTCACAGATACGCAGTATTTT	CASSPGLADFTDTQYF
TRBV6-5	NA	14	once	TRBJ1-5	TGTGCCAGCACCGGGACAAATAGCAATCAGCCCCAGCATTTT	CASTGTNSNQPQHF
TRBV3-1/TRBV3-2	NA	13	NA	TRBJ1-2	TGTGCCAGCAGTCTACAGGGAACAGATGGCTACACCTTC	CASSLQGTDGYTF
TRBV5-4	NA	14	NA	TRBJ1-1	TGTGCCAGCAGCTTCCAGGGATTGAACACTGAAGCTTTCTTT	CASSFQGLNTEAFF
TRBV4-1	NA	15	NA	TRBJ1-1	TGCGCCAGCAGCCAAGGGGGACATCTGAACACTGAAGCTTTCTTT	CASSQGGHLNTEAFF
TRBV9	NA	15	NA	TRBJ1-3	TGTGCCAGCAGCGTAGGAGGGTCCTCTGGAAACACCATATATTTT	CASSVGGSSGNTIYF
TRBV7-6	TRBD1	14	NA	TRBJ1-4	TGTGCCAGCAGCTCCGGGACAGGGTTTAAAAAACTGTTTTTT	CASSSGTGFKKLFF
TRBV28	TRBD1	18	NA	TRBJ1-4	TGTGCCAGCAGCCTTCGAAGGGGACAGGGATTCCTGGGTGAAAAACTGTTTTTT	CASSLRRGQGFLGEKLFF